This TCR beta chain was profiled in a study of CD8 T cells in ankylosing spondylitis. Generation of TCR beta libraries employed quantitative 5'-RACE incorporating molecular barcodes. TCRdb ran MiXCR on the 5' RACE reads and lists one entry per CDR3 protein. The repertoire consists of 200,000 to 250,000 distinct CDR3 sequences, with 15% to 20% occurring once and the leading ten covering approximately 40%. As regards this clonotype: Its antigen is unknown.

Overall study findings and caveats: Past studies reported some motif variants in reactive arthritis synovial fluid and blood. Clones linked to disease were reported to show significant enrichment in matched ankylosing spondylitis synovial fluid. Seemingly distinctive of ankylosing spondylitis blood was a TCR beta motif formed by eight highly homologous variants. As for the disease-linked clones, they showed a CD8+ phenotype and occurred at relatively low frequencies in peripheral blood.

Looked up from germline, CDR1 is MNHEY and CDR2 is SMNVEV (reference sequence). There are 15 residues in the CDR3. V dropped 5 bases and J dropped 5 bases, with 19 bases sitting between them. The sequencing input was blood, either unsorted or a sorted T cell fraction (not recorded which). The origin of this receptor is a male donor with ankylosing spondylitis. The chain carries TRBV27 and TRBJ2-7; TRBD2 is a possible D gene (6 bases). The CDR3 is CASSLARRTPHEQYF. Here the CDR3 DNA reads TGTGCCAGCAGTCTAGCGAGGAGAACCCCCCACGAGCAGTACTTC.